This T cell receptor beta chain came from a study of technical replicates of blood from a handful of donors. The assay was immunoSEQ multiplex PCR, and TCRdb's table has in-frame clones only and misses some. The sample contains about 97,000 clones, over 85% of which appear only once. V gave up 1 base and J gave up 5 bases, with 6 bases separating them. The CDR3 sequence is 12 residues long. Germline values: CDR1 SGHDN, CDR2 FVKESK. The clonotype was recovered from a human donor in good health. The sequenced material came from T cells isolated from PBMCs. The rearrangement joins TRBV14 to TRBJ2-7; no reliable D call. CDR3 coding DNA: TGTGCCAGCAGCCAAGGACTCCACGAGCAGTACTTC. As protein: CASSQGLHEQYF.